The sequence of this T cell receptor (beta chain) was determined in a study of human T cells and chemical hapten exposure. Study-wide results and limits: Positive correlation was observed between PT1 expanded TCR counts and patch test score.

The time point: pre-sensitization, week 0. The treatment: therapeutic diphenylcyclopropenone sensitization with weekly scalp DPC. Library preparation tagged each individual cDNA molecule with a unique molecular identifier. TCRdb re-called the RACE reads through MiXCR, storing one row per CDR3 protein. The sample records 300,000 to 400,000 distinct CDR3 sequences, 4.5% to 5.5% being singletons. This clonotype was recorded at least ten times. Antigen: not known. The CDR3 runs to 16 residues. Trimming pared 0 bases from V and 0 bases from J, leaving 10 bases between. The gene calls are TRBV12-3 or TRBV12-4 and TRBJ2-3, with D perhaps matching TRBD1 or TRBD2 (6 bases each). The sequence derives from a woman aged 45-65 years with alopecia areata. Some clones in this sample may be carry-over from other donors' samples. Sequenced here: whole blood, sampled in connection with sensitization to the hapten diphenylcyclopropenone (DPC). The CDR3 region is CASSLAGGASTDTQYF. CDR3 nucleotides: TGTGCCAGCAGTTTAGCGGGGGGCGCTAGCACAGATACGCAGTATTTT.